This T cell receptor (beta chain) derives from a study of post-analysis software for immune sequencing data. On the study more broadly: The patients showed relapsing-remitting, secondary progressive and progressive-relapsing multiple sclerosis courses. Study-level points and caveats: Samples made in the same batch grouped tightly together by F measure.

Included in the TCR beta cDNA libraries were unique molecular identifiers. TCRdb re-derived calls from the PCR reads in MiXCR, one entry per CDR3 protein. This table holds approximately 570,000 distinct CDR3 sequences, roughly 40% found once. A word on this clonotype: As yet, its antigen is unknown.

Sequencing input: blood. This TCR came from a girl between 10 and 17 years old with multiple sclerosis.

The CDR3 reads CASSFLQGNTEAFF. The CDR3 coding sequence is TGCGCCAGCAGCTTTTTACAGGGGAACACTGAAGCTTTCTTT. This chain links TRBV5-1 with TRBJ1-1, with a weak D call TRBD1 (6 bases). Germline CDR1 and CDR2: SGHRS and YFSETQ. The CDR3 has 14 amino acids. V was cut by 2 bases and J by 1 base, with 9 bases left in between. Using reference TRBV5-1 and TRBJ1-1 for the parts outside the CDR3, the full variable domain is KAGVTQTPRYLIKTRGQQVTLSCSPISGHRSVSWYQQTPGQGLQFLFEYFSETQRNKGNFPGRFSGRQFSNSRSEMNVSTLELGDSALYLCASSFLQGNTEAFFGQGTRLTVV.